This T cell receptor beta chain emerged from a study of blood T cells in healthy people across ages. This clonotype showed up just a few times. What it binds is unknown. Study outcomes and limitations: Age advanced and TCR beta diversity per million T cells fell, roughly linearly. No conclusive comparison of naive versus antigen-experienced cells was possible with unsorted PBMCs.

Through a sample-barcoded 5' primer and a J-beta primer mix, a second PCR was run for roughly 6 to 12 cycles. TCRdb processed the 5' RACE reads anew with MiXCR; each CDR3 protein has one entry. The data hold about 780,000 distinct CDR3 sequences, with roughly 25% observed a single time. This CDR3 contains 16 residues. Germline-derived CDR1 and CDR2 are GTSNPN and SVGIG (reference sequence). Trimming took off 5 bases at V and 6 bases at J, with 25 bases between the two ends. The same data also contributed to another study, on T cells of mothers and their children. That paper adds: When the second PCR was run, its M1S primer added sample barcodes and 2-4 random nucleotides.

The source material was blood. V usage is TRBV30 and J usage is TRBJ1-1; D unclear. The clonotype originates from a boy aged 5 to 17 in good health. CDR3: CAWGPSLLGPRAEAFF. In DNA, the CDR3 is TGTGCCTGGGGCCCCTCCCTTCTAGGGCCAAGGGCTGAAGCTTTCTTT. The full variable domain, in which reference TRBV30 and TRBJ1-1 provide the parts outside the CDR3, is SQTIHQWPATLVQPVGSPLSLECTVEGTSNPNLYWYRQAAGRGLQLLFYSVGIGQISSEVPQNLSASRPQDRQFILSSKKLLLSDSGFYLCAWGPSLLGPRAEAFFGQGTRLTVV.